These 12 T cell receptor beta chains were all obtained from the same sample, sequenced in a study of beta chain features in type 1 diabetes. Expressed TCRB transcripts were sequenced after all isolated RNA was converted to cDNA. Only in-frame clones appear in the TCRdb table, and some are missing; sequencing was by immunoSEQ multiplex PCR. The sample has roughly 230,000 clones, more than 9% seen once. The sequenced material came from naive CD4+ T cells from blood. Every receptor here comes from a young woman in good health.

DNA for the CDR3: TGTGCCTGGAGTGGACAGGGTAATTTTTCACCCCTCCACTTT. Amino acid sequence: CAWSGQGNFSPLHF. This sequence joins TRBV30 and TRBJ1-6, with 7 bases that match TRBD1. The V gene's germline CDR1 is GTSNPN and CDR2 SVGIG (reference sequence). This CDR3 is 14 amino acids long. Unmatched junction bases numbered 6, after V lost 1 base and J lost 9 bases.

This clone was seen a few times. The V call is TRBV6-5, the J call TRBJ2-3; 8 bases align to TRBD2. V trimming: 5 bases; J trimming: 9 bases; junction bases outside the gene matches: 10. Germline CDR1 is MNHEY and CDR2 is SVGAGI. This CDR3 spans 14 amino acids. As DNA, the CDR3 is TGTGCCAGCAGTCCTCCCGGACGGGGGGGCACGCAGTATTTT. Protein sequence: CASSPPGRGGTQYF.

This clone has just a few counts. The gene calls are TRBV7-6 and TRBJ2-3, with D perhaps TRBD1 (7 bases). This CDR3 has 16 residues. Germline V gene data show CDR1 as SGHVS and CDR2 as FNYEAQ. V gave up 1 base and J gave up 3 bases, with 14 bases separating them. Here the CDR3 DNA reads TGTGCCAGCAGCTTAGATGACCAGGGGGGAACAGATACGCAGTATTTT. It yields the protein CASSLDDQGGTDTQYF.

This clone was seen more than once but under ten times. The CDR3 bases are TGTGCCAGCAGCCGCACAAGGACAGGGGAATCACCCCTCCACTTT. Translated, it gives CASSRTRTGESPLHF. This chain uses TRBV7-6 with TRBJ1-6; TRBD1 matches 9 bases. Per the germline V gene, CDR1 is SGHVS and CDR2 is FNYEAQ. The CDR3 consists of 15 residues. The J segment lost 10 bases and the V segment lost 5 bases, leaving 9 bases of the junction unmatched.

This clone turned up a few times. The gene calls are TRBV7-2 and TRBJ1-1; 7 bases are a match to TRBD1. V lost 5 bases and J lost 5; bases outside the gene matches: 11. Germline V lookup: CDR1 SGHTA, CDR2 FQGNSA. The CDR3 is made up of 15 amino acids. The CDR3 protein is CASSVTGVLGTEAFF. The CDR3 bases are TGTGCCAGCAGCGTAACAGGGGTTTTGGGAACTGAAGCTTTCTTT.

The chain uses TRBV25-1 and TRBJ1-1; tentatively, D is TRBD1 (5 bases). The V end lost 6 bases, the J end lost 0 bases, and 11 bases lay between the germline ends. Germline CDR1 and CDR2: MGHDK and SYGVNS. This CDR3 region has 14 residues. For the CDR3, the DNA is TGTGCCAGCAGCTCCACAGGATTGAACACTGAAGCTTTCTTT. Its translation is CASSSTGLNTEAFF. The full variable domain, completed using reference TRBV25-1 and TRBJ1-1, is EADIYQTPRYLVIGTGKKITLECSQTMGHDKMYWYQQDPGMELHLIHYSYGVNSTEKGDLSSESTVSRIRTEHFPLTLESARPSHTSQYLCASSSTGLNTEAFFGQGTRLTVV.

The chain carries TRBV11-2 and TRBJ2-7; D perhaps matches TRBD2 (7 bases). Germline CDR1 is SGHAT and CDR2 is FQNNGV. The V end was cut by 5 bases, the J end by 0 bases, with 17 bases between. CDR3 length: 16 amino acids. CDR3 in amino acids: CASSPRGGESSYEQYF. The CDR3 DNA follows: TGTGCCAGCAGCCCCAGGGGAGGGGAGAGCTCCTACGAGCAGTACTTC.

The genes are TRBV19 and TRBJ1-5, with D unresolved. Per the germline V gene, CDR1 is LNHDA and CDR2 is SQIVND (reference sequence). Trimming pared 5 bases from V and 5 bases from J, leaving 19 bases between. CDR3 length: 16 amino acids. The DNA of the CDR3 is TGTGCCAGTAGTCTGCTTGTGGCACTAGCAGATCAGCCCCAGCATTTT. This sequence encodes CASSLLVALADQPQHF. Supplemented by reference TRBV19 and TRBJ1-5, the full variable domain reads DGGITQSPKYLFRKEGQNVTLSCEQNLNHDAMYWYRQDPGQGLRLIYYSQIVNDFQKGDIAEGYSVSREKKESFPLTVTSAQKNPTAFYLCASSLLVALADQPQHFGDGTRLSIL.

There are a few counts of this clone. The chain couples TRBV14 to TRBJ2-1; TRBD1 might be the D (6 bases). The germline V and J ends were trimmed by 5 bases and 3 bases, with 11 bases remaining between them. Germline CDR1 reads SGHDN; CDR2 reads FVKESK. This CDR3 has 14 residues. CDR3 coding DNA: TGTGCCAGCAGCAAGACAGGCCACTACAATGAGCAGTTCTTC. Translating it yields CASSKTGHYNEQFF.

In its sample, this clone was seen many times. The V gene is TRBV29-1, the J gene TRBJ2-1; TRBD2 matches 10 bases. Germline-derived CDR1 and CDR2 are SQVTM and ANQGSEA. The CDR3 covers 14 residues. With V trimmed by 5 bases and J by 3 bases, 4 bases remained unmatched. This CDR3 is CSVRAGGVYNEQFF. The CDR3 DNA follows: TGCAGCGTTCGAGCGGGAGGGGTCTACAATGAGCAGTTCTTC.

The genes are TRBV4-2 and TRBJ1-1; possibly TRBD1 for D (6 bases). V was pared by 0 bases and J by 1 base, with 9 bases between. Germline loops: CDR1 LGHNA, CDR2 YNFKEQ. The CDR3 consists of 15 residues. DNA of the CDR3: TGTGCCAGCAGCCAAGATGGGGGCCGGAACACTGAAGCTTTCTTT. This gives the protein CASSQDGGRNTEAFF.

V usage is TRBV5-1 and J usage is TRBJ1-6; 10 bases agree with TRBD1. Germline V gives CDR1 SGHRS, CDR2 YFSETQ. The CDR3 covers 14 residues. V shed 7 bases, J shed 8 bases, and the junction held 6 bases outside the gene matches. The CDR3 loop is CASRQGALDSPLHF. CDR3 DNA sequence: TGCGCCAGCCGACAGGGGGCTTTGGATTCACCCCTCCACTTT.